This entry features one T cell receptor beta chain sequence. This entry is derived from a study of blood T cell repertoires in COVID-19. Authors' analysis steps: For nucleated cells, counts were estimated from reference gene primer amplification. Assay: immunoSEQ multiplex PCR; the TCRdb copy retains only in-frame clones and omits some. V, J and clone size reflect that table, while D and trimming were determined from the DNA. The sample has about 300,000 clones, around 92% seen once. CDR1 is MDHEN and CDR2 is SYDVKM in the germline V gene. Losses at the gene ends were 5 bases for V and 0 bases for J; bases not matched to a gene: 3. The CDR3 sequence is 15 residues long.

This chain uses TRBV28 with TRBJ2-3; TRBD2 matches 9 bases. The material sequenced was PBMCs or T cells enriched from blood (not recorded which). This sequence originates from a woman aged 45 to 65 who had been exposed to COVID-19. CDR3: CASSRAGGSTDTQYF. The CDR3 bases are TGTGCCAGCAGTAGAGCGGGGGGCAGCACAGATACGCAGTATTTT. Full variable domain (outside the CDR3, taken from reference TRBV28 and TRBJ2-3): DVKVTQSSRYLVKRTGEKVFLECVQDMDHENMFWYRQDPGLGLRLIYFSYDVKMKEKGDIPEGYSVSREKKERFSLILESASTNQTSMYLCASSRAGGSTDTQYFGPGTRLTVL.